This T cell receptor (beta chain) was retrieved from a study of graft-versus-host responses after intestinal transplantation. CDR3 length: 15 residues. The germline V gene has CDR1 SQVTM and CDR2 ANQGSEA. Trimming cost V 1 base and J 4 bases; bases outside gene matches: 10. The assay was immunoSEQ multiplex PCR, and TCRdb's table has in-frame clones only and misses some. The table shows approximately 90,000 clones, with roughly 90% occurring only once. As for this clone: Its cognate antigen is unknown.

V and J are TRBV29-1 and TRBJ2-7; 7 bases align to TRBD1. This specimen consisted of unstimulated CD8+ T cells sorted from spleen or lymph node cells, obtained before transplant. This clonotype was obtained from a human donor who was the organ donor for an intestinal transplant. Here the CDR3 DNA reads TGCAGCGTTGAAGGGTTACTAGGGGGCACGTACGAGCAGTACTTC. Protein product: CSVEGLLGGTYEQYF.